This TCR beta chain came from a study of T cell changes during pregnancy in multiple sclerosis. Germline V gene sequence: CDR1 MNHEY, CDR2 SMNVEV (reference sequence). V lost 5 bases to trimming and J lost 8 bases; unmatched junction nucleotides: 3. The CDR3 runs 13 residues. Measured with immunoSEQ multiplex PCR; TCRdb has only the in-frame clones, and not every one. The sample gives fewer than 60,000 clones, around 92% of which show up once; more than 0.9% is in the top ten. The specimen comprised peripheral blood, sampled after pregnancy. The source of this sequence is a female donor in good health, enrolled as a control in a pregnancy study. V and J are TRBV27 and TRBJ1-6, with TRBD1 matching over 7 bases. The CDR3 protein is CASSQTGYSPLHF. DNA of the CDR3: TGTGCCAGCAGTCAGACAGGGTATTCACCCCTCCACTTT.